One T cell receptor beta chain is described in this entry. The data were obtained in a study of T cells in localized non-small cell lung cancer. Assay used: immunoSEQ multiplex PCR; TCRdb lists only in-frame clones, some missing. The sample contains around 2,600 clones, 25% of which appear only once. Between the trimmed V and J ends, which lost 5 bases and 10 bases, there was a span of 20 bases. CDR1 MNHGY and CDR2 SAAAGT come from the germline V gene. The CDR3 length is 14 residues. This clonotype was obtained from a female donor older than 55 with stage I lung adenocarcinoma. The chain employs TRBV6-8 and TRBJ1-1; D possibly corresponds to TRBD1 (6 bases). The source was lung tumor tissue, collected before any cancer treatment. DNA of the CDR3: TGTGCCAGCAGTGAGGCCAGCGAGGGGGGTGCAGCTTTCTTT. It yields the protein CASSEASEGGAAFF.